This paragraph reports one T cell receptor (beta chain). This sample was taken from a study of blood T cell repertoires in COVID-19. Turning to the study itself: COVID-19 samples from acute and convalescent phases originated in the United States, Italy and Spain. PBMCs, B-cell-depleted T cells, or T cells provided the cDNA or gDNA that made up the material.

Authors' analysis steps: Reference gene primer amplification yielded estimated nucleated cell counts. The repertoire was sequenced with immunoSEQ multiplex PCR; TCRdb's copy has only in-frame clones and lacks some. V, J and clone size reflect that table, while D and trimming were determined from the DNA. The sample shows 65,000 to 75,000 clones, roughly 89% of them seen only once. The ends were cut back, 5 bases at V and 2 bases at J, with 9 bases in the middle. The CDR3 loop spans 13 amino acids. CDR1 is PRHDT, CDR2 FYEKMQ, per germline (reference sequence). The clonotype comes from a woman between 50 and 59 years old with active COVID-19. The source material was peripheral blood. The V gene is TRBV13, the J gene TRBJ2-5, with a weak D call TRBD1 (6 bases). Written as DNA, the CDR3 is TGTGCCAGCAGCCTAGACAGGCAAGAGACCCAGTACTTC. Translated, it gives CASSLDRQETQYF.